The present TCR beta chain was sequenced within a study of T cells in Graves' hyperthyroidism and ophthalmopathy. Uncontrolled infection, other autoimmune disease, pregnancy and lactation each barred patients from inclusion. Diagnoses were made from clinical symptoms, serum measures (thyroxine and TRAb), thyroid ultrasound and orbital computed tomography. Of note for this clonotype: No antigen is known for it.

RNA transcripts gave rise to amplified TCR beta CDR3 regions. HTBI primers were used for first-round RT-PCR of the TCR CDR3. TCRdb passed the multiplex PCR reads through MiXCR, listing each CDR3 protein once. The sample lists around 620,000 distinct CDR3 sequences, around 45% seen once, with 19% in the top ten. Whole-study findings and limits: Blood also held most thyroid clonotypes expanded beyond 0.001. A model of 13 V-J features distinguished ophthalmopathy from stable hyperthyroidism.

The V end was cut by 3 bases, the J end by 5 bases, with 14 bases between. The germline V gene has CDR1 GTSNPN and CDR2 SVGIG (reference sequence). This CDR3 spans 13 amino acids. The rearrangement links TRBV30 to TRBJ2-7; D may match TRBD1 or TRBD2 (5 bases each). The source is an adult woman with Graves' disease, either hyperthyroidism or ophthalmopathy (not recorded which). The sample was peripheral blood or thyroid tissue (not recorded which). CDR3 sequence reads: CAWRGDGPNEQYF. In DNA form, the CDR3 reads TGTGCCTGGAGGGGGGACGGACCGAACGAGCAGTACTTC.